Presented here are 2 T cell receptor beta chains from one specimen sequenced in a study of blood T cell repertoires in COVID-19. Here immunoSEQ multiplex PCR was the method, and the copy in TCRdb shows in-frame clones only, minus some. The sample has approximately 150,000 clones, over 65% seen once. The sequencing sample was made of peripheral blood. These receptors all stem from a man between 70 and 80 years old with acute or convalescent COVID-19.

The rearrangement uses TRBV5-1 and TRBJ1-3, with a possible D match to TRBD1 (5 bases). Germline loops: CDR1 SGHRS, CDR2 YFSETQ. V was pared by 5 bases and J by 3 bases, with 9 bases between. The CDR3 extends over 13 amino acids. CDR3 protein: CASSSGLGNTIYF. The CDR3, as DNA: TGCGCCAGCAGTTCAGGGCTTGGAAACACCATATATTTT.

This clone was seen a handful of times. This chain links TRBV6-5 with TRBJ2-7, with D hard to call. This CDR3 spans 14 amino acids. Germline values: CDR1 MNHEY, CDR2 SVGAGI. V lost 0 bases to trimming and J lost 2 bases, with 8 bases between them. Here the CDR3 reads CASSYSRLAYEQYF. The DNA for the CDR3 is TGTGCCAGCAGTTACTCCAGGCTGGCCTACGAGCAGTACTTC.